Sequencing of this T cell receptor beta chain was carried out in a study of Graves' ophthalmopathy and Graves' hyperthyroidism. Overall study: Peripheral blood collection took place at initial diagnosis, before any treatment.

Pregnant or lactating patients and those with other autoimmune diseases or uncontrolled infections were excluded. RNA transcripts were the template, and TCR beta CDR3 regions were amplified from them. HTBI-primed first-round RT-PCR preceded second-round multiplex PCR. MiXCR, run by TCRdb on the multiplex PCR reads, gives a single entry per CDR3 protein. The data show some 380,000 distinct CDR3 sequences, with 15% to 19% seen just once and approximately 7% held by the top ten. Whole-study findings and limits: The model's prediction of ophthalmopathy progression had just over 70% sensitivity and 72% to 75% specificity.

In the case of this clonotype: Its antigen remains unidentified.

Germline V CDR1 and CDR2: SEHNR, FQNEAQ (reference sequence). Deletions cut 3 bases from V and 6 bases from J, with 14 bases between. The length of the CDR3 is 15 residues. The chain recombines TRBV7-9 with TRBJ2-2; D is possibly TRBD1 (5 bases). The sequence came from a woman aged 18-29 years with stable Graves' hyperthyroidism. Sequenced material: peripheral blood. CDR3 protein: CASSFIPGCPGELFF. The CDR3 nucleotides are TGTGCCAGCAGCTTCATCCCAGGGTGCCCCGGGGAGCTGTTTTTT.